Each of the 21 T cell receptor beta chains below was sequenced from the same sample in a study of T cells in women clearing cervical HPV infection. The data were produced by immunoSEQ multiplex PCR, yet TCRdb's version contains in-frame clones alone and is incomplete. The table for this sample gives some 40,000 clones. Sequencing was carried out using blood buffy coat. The source is a woman aged 18-70 years with a cervical HPV16 infection that either progressed to CIN3+ or cleared (not recorded which).

As to this clone: A read error may account for a junction end that differs from germline. The read falls 3 residues short of the CDR3 end, and the missing part is taken from the germline J gene. Within the sample, other DNA sequences also encode this same CDR3. J is TRBJ1-3 and V is TRBV19, with D uncertain. The length of the CDR3 is 15 residues. CDR1 LNHDA and CDR2 SQIVND come from the germline V gene (reference sequence). The sequenced CDR3 bases are TGTGCCAGTAAACCACAGTACAGCTCTGGAAACACT. Translation: CASKPQYSSGNT. In full, the CDR3 reads CASKPQYSSGNTIYF.

This clone is identified as medium-sized from frequency. Coverage ceases 3 residues before the CDR3 finishes, and the germline J gene fills in the end. The chain has TRBV18 and TRBJ2-7, with unresolved D. Germline CDR1 KGHSH, CDR2 LQKENI. The CDR3 totals 15 residues. Trimming stripped 4 bases from V and 4 bases from J, with 17 bases between. The sequenced CDR3 bases are TGTGCCAGCTCACACAACAGTGAAGTGAAATACGAG. This translates into CASSHNSEVKYE. The CDR3 in its entirety is CASSHNSEVKYEQYF.

A note on this clone: Read sequence stops 3 residues before the CDR3 end, and the germline J gene provides the missing end. This chain connects TRBV29-1 to TRBJ2-3, with 11 positions matching TRBD2. Germline trimming cut 5 bases from V and 2 bases from J; bases unmatched to any gene: 9. Looked up from germline, CDR1 is SQVTM and CDR2 is ANQGSEA. This CDR3 is built from 16 residues. Partial CDR3 DNA: TGCAGCGTTATTGGTGTAGCGGGGGGGTCCACAGATACG. Protein product: CSVIGVAGGSTDT. The complete CDR3 reads CSVIGVAGGSTDTQYF.

To note about this clone: The read is 3 residues too short to cover the CDR3 end, so that end is filled in from the germline J gene. This sequence joins TRBV7-9 and TRBJ2-2; possible D gene TRBD1, 7 bases. Germline V gene sequence: CDR1 SEHNR, CDR2 FQNEAQ (reference sequence). The CDR3 loop spans 14 amino acids. This CDR3 reads CASRRRDSNEKLFF. CDR3 DNA (partial): TGTGCCAGCAGACGGCGGGACAGTAATGAAAAG. Full variable domain (remainder filled in from reference TRBV7-9 and TRBJ2-2): DTGVSQNPRHKITKRGQNVTFRCDPISEHNRLYWYRQTLGQGPEFLTYFQNEAQLEKSRLLSDRFSAERPKGSFSTLEIQRTEQGDSAMYLCASRRRDSNEKLFFGEGSRLTVL.

Regarding this clone: The read halts 3 residues ahead of the CDR3 end, with the missing end drawn from the germline J gene. The rearrangement uses TRBV19 and TRBJ2-5; D call uncertain. Deletions cut 5 bases from V and 3 bases from J, with 10 bases between. CDR3 length: 13 amino acids. CDR1 is LNHDA and CDR2 is SQIVND in the germline V gene (reference sequence). The covered CDR3 bases are TGTGCCAGTAGTCCGAGGCAGAAAGAGACC. Protein sequence: CASSPRQKET. In full, the CDR3 is CASSPRQKETQYF.

As for this clone: Read data end 3 residues before the CDR3 end; the end is taken from the germline J gene. The V call is TRBV19, the J call TRBJ1-2, with a tentative D call TRBD1 (5 bases). Germline lookup yields CDR1 LNHDA and CDR2 SQIVND (reference sequence). The CDR3 has 12 amino acids. V was clipped by 6 bases and J by 5 bases, with 10 bases between them. CDR3 DNA (partial): TGTGCCAGTAGCGACAGTGGGTATGGC. Its translation: CASSDSGYG. The CDR3 reads in full as CASSDSGYGYTF.

In regard to this clone: Read data end 3 residues before the CDR3 end; the end is taken from the germline J gene. V and J are TRBV13 and TRBJ2-7, with D hard to call. This CDR3 has 12 residues. The V gene lost 4 bases and the J gene lost 0 bases, with 4 bases spanning the gap. The germline CDR1 and CDR2 sequences are PRHDT and FYEKMQ (reference sequence). The CDR3 loop is CASSSSSYEQYF. The part of the CDR3 DNA that was read is TGTGCCAGCAGCTCCAGCTCCTACGAG.

Regarding this clone: Read sequence stops 3 residues before the CDR3 end, and the germline J gene provides the missing end. The V gene is TRBV5-3, the J gene TRBJ2-7; D ambiguous. TRBV5-3 is treated as an ORF (open reading frame) with a function not yet certain. V was cut by 0 bases and J by 2 bases, with 9 bases left in between. The CDR3 extends over 14 amino acids. The CDR3 is CARSLVLPTYEQYF. CDR3 bases read: TGTGCCAGAAGCTTGGTGCTCCCTACCTACGAG.

Turning to this clone: The missing CDR3 end, 3 residues past where the read stops, is filled in from the germline J gene. The chain carries TRBV7-3 and TRBJ2-5; 9 nucleotides line up with TRBD1. V was pared by 5 bases and J by 4 bases, with 8 bases of the junction left unmatched. The CDR3 spans 15 residues. The germline gives CDR1 SGHTA, CDR2 FQGTGA. The CDR3 protein is CASSNGQGLVETQYF. CDR3 DNA (partial): TGTGCCAGCAGCAACGGACAGGGGTTGGTAGAGACC.

Partial CDR3 DNA: TGTGCCAGTAGTATACAGCGGGGAGCCTACGAG. Translation gives CASSIQRGAYE. The full-length CDR3 reads as CASSIQRGAYEQYF. The chain carries TRBV19 and TRBJ2-7, with 7 positions matching TRBD2. The read ends 3 residues early relative to the CDR3; the germline J gene fills the gap. CDR3 size: 14 residues. Germline V gene lookup returns CDR1 LNHDA and CDR2 SQIVND (reference sequence). Trimming at V came to 2 bases and at J to 2 bases, leaving 3 bases not matched to a gene.

Regarding this clone: The sequenced fragment ends 3 residues before the CDR3 boundary, so the rest is inferred from the germline J gene. The chain is built from TRBV19 and TRBJ2-7; TRBD1 agrees at 8 bases. V shed 6 bases, J shed 3 bases, and the junction held 4 bases outside the gene matches. The CDR3 runs to 13 residues. CDR1 LNHDA and CDR2 SQIVND come from the germline V gene (reference sequence). The sequenced part of the CDR3 DNA is TGTGCCAGTAGGGAACAGGGGGACTACGAG. This translates into CASREQGDYE. The whole CDR3 sequence is CASREQGDYEQYF. Full variable domain (outside the CDR3, taken from reference TRBV19 and TRBJ2-7): DGGITQSPKYLFRKEGQNVTLSCEQNLNHDAMYWYRQDPGQGLRLIYYSQIVNDFQKGDIAEGYSVSREKKESFPLTVTSAQKNPTAFYLCASREQGDYEQYFGPGTRLTVT.

About this clone: The read finishes 3 residues shy of the CDR3 end, and the germline J gene is used to complete it. The chain uses TRBV30 and TRBJ1-5; possibly TRBD1 for D (6 bases). The V and J ends lost 2 bases and 3 bases respectively, with 14 bases between them. Germline lookup yields CDR1 GTSNPN and CDR2 SVGIG (reference sequence). This CDR3 is 15 amino acids long. This chain's CDR3 is CAWSYTGFPNQPQHF. The sequenced part of the CDR3 DNA is TGTGCCTGGAGTTATACAGGGTTCCCCAATCAGCCC.

With respect to this clone: The CDR3 is cut off 3 residues early in the read; its end comes from the germline J gene. J is TRBJ2-7 and V is TRBV12-3 or TRBV12-4, with 7 bases fitting TRBD2. The CDR3 contains 14 residues. The V and J ends lost 5 bases and 6 bases, in that order; junction bases with no gene match: 10. The CDR3 DNA, read in part, is TGTGCCAGCAGTGACTGGACTAGTTTGGGCGAG. This translates into CASSDWTSLGE. The CDR3 reads in full as CASSDWTSLGEQYF.

In regard to this clone: The read ends 3 residues early relative to the CDR3; the germline J gene fills the gap. The chain links TRBV10-3 to TRBJ2-7; D call uncertain. The CDR3 has 12 residues. In germline, CDR1 is ENHRY, CDR2 SYGVKD. Deletions cut 10 bases from V and 6 bases from J, with 16 bases between. Incomplete CDR3 DNA: TGTGCCACCCTAGACCCGGCCGGCGAG. Protein sequence: CATLDPAGE. The whole CDR3 region reads CATLDPAGEQYF.

Worth noting for this clone: Read coverage stops 3 residues before the CDR3 terminus; the germline J gene supplies the remainder. The V and J genes are TRBV19 and TRBJ1-1; D perhaps matches TRBD1 (5 bases). Germline CDR1 and CDR2: LNHDA and SQIVND (reference sequence). The CDR3 has 16 residues. Trimming removed 0 bases at V and 0 bases at J, with 11 bases between. The CDR3 here is CASSIEAPTVNTEAFF. The CDR3 bases that were read are TGTGCCAGTAGTATAGAGGCGCCGACAGTGAACACTGAA.

CDR3 bases read: TGCGCCAGCAGCAGGGGAAATAAGGACACCGGGGAG. Its protein product is CASSRGNKDTGE. The whole CDR3 protein reads CASSRGNKDTGELFF. The chain carries TRBV5-1 and TRBJ2-2, with D possibly TRBD1 on 5 matching bases. The read halts 3 residues ahead of the CDR3 end, with the missing end drawn from the germline J gene. The length of the CDR3 is 15 residues. The germline gives CDR1 SGHRS, CDR2 YFSETQ. V lost 4 bases, J lost 3 bases, and 13 bases lay in between.

As to this clone: The read comes to an end 3 residues before the CDR3 does, leaving the germline J gene to fill in the end. This chain uses TRBV7-2 with TRBJ2-1, with TRBD2 identical over 8 bases. V was clipped by 5 bases and J by 4 bases; unmatched bases: 7. This CDR3 spans 15 amino acids. Looked up from germline, CDR1 is SGHTA and CDR2 is FQGNSA. The CDR3 bases that were read are TGTGCCAGCAGCCCGGGGGGGTACCCATACAATGAG. Translation gives CASSPGGYPYNE. The full CDR3 sequence reads CASSPGGYPYNEQFF.

About this clone: Read data end 3 residues before the CDR3 end; the end is taken from the germline J gene. The chain combines TRBV6-2 or TRBV6-3 with TRBJ2-2; D not certain. The CDR3 consists of 11 residues. Germline V gene sequence: CDR1 MNHEY, CDR2 SVGEGT. The CDR3 loop reads CASSYRNRLFF. The DNA read from the CDR3 is TGTGCCAGCAGTTACAGGAACAGG.

Partial CDR3 DNA: TGTGCCAGCAAGACGACAGGGAACACTGAA. It translates to CASKTTGNTE. The complete CDR3 sequence is CASKTTGNTEAFF. V and J are TRBV2 and TRBJ1-1; D possibly corresponds to TRBD1 (6 bases). Read sequence stops 3 residues before the CDR3 end, and the germline J gene provides the missing end. V lost 7 bases to trimming and J lost 1 base, with 10 bases between them. Germline lookup yields CDR1 SNHLY and CDR2 FYNNEI. The CDR3 has 13 amino acids.

The CDR3 loop reads CASSLYRAPEQFF. Incomplete CDR3 DNA: TGTGCCAGCAGCTTATATCGAGCGCCTGAG. The chain recombines TRBV7-6 with TRBJ2-1; D is undetermined. The observed sequence ends 3 residues before the CDR3 terminus, with the missing tail filled in from the germline J gene. CDR3 length: 13 amino acids. Germline V lookup: CDR1 SGHVS, CDR2 FNYEAQ. V lost 2 bases to trimming and J lost 9 bases, with 11 bases between them.

Remarks on this clone: The read halts 3 residues ahead of the CDR3 end, with the missing end drawn from the germline J gene. V usage is TRBV20-1 and J usage is TRBJ2-1, with 10 nucleotides matching TRBD2. Germline lookup yields CDR1 DFQATT and CDR2 SNEGSKA (reference sequence). This CDR3 is 17 amino acids long. J lost 3 bases, V lost 0 bases, and 8 bases had no gene match. Here the CDR3 reads CSARDRKRGGFYNEQFF. The part of the CDR3 DNA that was read is TGCAGTGCTAGAGATCGGAAGCGGGGGGGTTTCTACAATGAG.